These T cell receptor beta chains were read from a single sample in a study of technical replicates of blood from several donors. Clones were read by immunoSEQ multiplex PCR, and TCRdb kept only the in-frame ones, dropping some. In the table there are tens of thousands of clones, almost 97% of which are singletons. The material sequenced was T cells isolated from PBMCs. These receptors all stem from a human donor in good health. The CDR3 runs from the conserved cysteine through the conserved F or W.

V gene,J gene,CDR3 protein
TRBV4-1,TRBJ1-2,CASRHTGQGWYGYTF
TRBV5-4,TRBJ2-7,CASSPQGYEQYF
TRBV6-5,TRBJ2-1,CASSQGTEQFF
TRBV13,TRBJ2-7,CASSLGLKPQEQYF
TRBV29-1,TRBJ2-2,CSVLAGELFF
TRBV30,TRBJ1-4,CAWSVLRTGGVPTNEKLFF
TRBV29-1,TRBJ2-1,CSVGRRASYNEQFF
TRBV7-6,TRBJ2-3,CASSSGHTTDTQYF
TRBV30,TRBJ1-1,CAWSVLGGGTEAFF
TRBV28,TRBJ2-1,CASSPPGLAVNEQFF
TRBV2,TRBJ1-5,CASWDTSNQPQHF
TRBV4-1,TRBJ1-2,CASSKTQPEGDYGYTF
TRBV4-3,TRBJ1-2,CASSQSGEGYTF
TRBV15,TRBJ2-1,CATSRGALFYNEQFF
TRBV25-1,TRBJ1-4,CASSEGQINEKLFF
TRBV4-2,TRBJ1-5,CASSQDTGQGALPQHF
TRBV5-4,TRBJ2-5,CASSLSGRTQETQYF
TRBV18,TRBJ2-7,CASSPNSLSEQYF
TRBV6-6,TRBJ1-2,CASSSQGNYGYTF
TRBV5-4,TRBJ1-1,CASSPPTGVGHKAFF
TRBV4-1,TRBJ1-2,CASSQPVRDRGMNGYTF
TRBV28,TRBJ2-7,CASIRTSGAWEQYF